This TCR beta chain was sequenced in a study of neoadjuvant anti-PD-1 for oral cavity cancer. Study-level information: Patients without progression received a fourth nivolumab dose around day 43, then surgical resection on days 50-56. Study-wide results and caveats: Treg/Th17 ratio rose with pretreatment blood and fell with post-treatment tumor TCRbeta clonality.

About this clone: Antigen unknown.

Germline lookup yields CDR1 SGHRS and CDR2 YFSETQ. V dropped 3 bases and J dropped 2 bases, with 8 bases sitting between them. The CDR3 spans 13 residues. Regarding time point: after neoadjuvant nivolumab, at surgical resection. Data came from immunoSEQ multiplex PCR; TCRdb stores just in-frame clones and leaves some out. The sample lists roughly 24,000 clones; 25% to 30% were seen once. Sequences were derived from tumor tissue, sampled after nivolumab (anti-PD-1) treatment. This receptor was obtained from a person aged 35 to 85 with oral cavity squamous cell carcinoma. This rearrangement joins TRBV5-1 to TRBJ1-2, with no clear D. CDR3 region: CASSWTENYGYTF. The DNA for the CDR3 is TGCGCCAGCAGCTGGACGGAAAACTATGGCTACACCTTC.